These T cell receptor beta chains were read from a single sample in a study of CD8 T cells in Susac syndrome. TCRdb reanalysed the immunoSEQ multiplex PCR reads using MiXCR and keeps one entry per CDR3 protein. The repertoire holds about 120,000 distinct CDR3 sequences, with approximately 94% as singletons. Input material: CD4+ T cells from PBMCs. Receptors originate from a human donor with multiple sclerosis. Each CDR3 is given with its conserved first and last residue. A D gene is named only where the DNA matches it firmly. Size values are once, few and many counts, or a class for expanded clones, and some rows have none.

len: 14; v_gene: TRBV29-1; j_gene: TRBJ2-1; d_gene: TRBD1; abundance: -; CDR3aa: CSVETQGKWDEQFF; CDR3nt: TGCAGCGTTGAAACACAGGGGAAATGGGATGAGCAGTTCTTC
len: 13; v_gene: TRBV18; j_gene: TRBJ1-1; d_gene: -; abundance: few; CDR3aa: CASSPSRDTEAFF; CDR3nt: TGTGCCAGCTCACCATCCAGGGACACTGAAGCTTTCTTT
len: 14; v_gene: TRBV18; j_gene: TRBJ2-1; d_gene: -; abundance: -; CDR3aa: CASSPPALYNEQFF; CDR3nt: TGTGCCAGCTCACCACCGGCTCTCTACAATGAGCAGTTCTTC
len: 15; v_gene: TRBV6-4; j_gene: TRBJ1-1; d_gene: -; abundance: -; CDR3aa: CASSENPWRNTEAFF; CDR3nt: TGTGCCAGCAGTGAAAACCCGTGGAGGAACACTGAAGCTTTCTTT
len: 17; v_gene: TRBV20-1; j_gene: TRBJ2-5; d_gene: TRBD2; abundance: -; CDR3aa: CSAHGPGLAGLQETQYF; CDR3nt: TGCAGTGCCCATGGGCCGGGACTAGCGGGCCTTCAAGAGACCCAGTACTTC
len: 14; v_gene: TRBV23-1; j_gene: TRBJ2-4; d_gene: -; abundance: few; CDR3aa: CASSQSGAACIQYF; CDR3nt: TGCGCCAGCAGTCAATCGGGGGCGGCGTGTATCCAGTACTTC
len: 15; v_gene: TRBV19; j_gene: TRBJ2-6; d_gene: -; abundance: -; CDR3aa: CASSRVDSGANVLTF; CDR3nt: TGTGCCAGTAGTAGGGTTGACTCTGGGGCCAACGTCCTGACTTTC
len: 14; v_gene: TRBV5-6; j_gene: TRBJ2-5; d_gene: -; abundance: -; CDR3aa: CASSSLGVQETQYF; CDR3nt: TGTGCCAGCAGCTCGCTGGGCGTTCAAGAGACCCAGTACTTC
len: 13; v_gene: TRBV6-1; j_gene: TRBJ2-5; d_gene: -; abundance: once; CDR3aa: CASTEDRSGTQYF; CDR3nt: TGTGCCAGCACTGAAGACAGGTCAGGGACCCAGTACTTC
len: 15; v_gene: TRBV27; j_gene: TRBJ2-3; d_gene: -; abundance: -; CDR3aa: CASSLRGARTDTQYF; CDR3nt: TGTGCCAGCAGTTTACGCGGGGCTAGGACAGATACGCAGTATTTT
len: 12; v_gene: TRBV25-1; j_gene: TRBJ2-7; d_gene: -; abundance: -; CDR3aa: CASRGQGNEQYF; CDR3nt: TGTGCCAGCAGGGGCCAGGGGAACGAGCAGTACTTC
len: 14; v_gene: TRBV4-2; j_gene: TRBJ1-2; d_gene: -; abundance: -; CDR3aa: CASSQPQAPYGYTF; CDR3nt: TGTGCCAGCAGCCAACCTCAAGCTCCCTATGGCTACACCTTC
len: 14; v_gene: TRBV2; j_gene: TRBJ1-1; d_gene: -; abundance: -; CDR3aa: CASAGRTGATEAFF; CDR3nt: TGTGCCAGCGCGGGTCGTACTGGGGCCACTGAAGCTTTCTTT
len: 16; v_gene: TRBV5-1; j_gene: TRBJ2-7; d_gene: TRBD2; abundance: -; CDR3aa: CASSLEGSGRAYEQYF; CDR3nt: TGCGCCAGCAGCTTGGAGGGTAGCGGGAGGGCCTACGAGCAGTACTTC
len: 13; v_gene: TRBV5-1; j_gene: TRBJ1-2; d_gene: -; abundance: -; CDR3aa: CASSSDGNYGYTF; CDR3nt: TGCGCCAGCAGCTCAGACGGAAACTATGGCTACACCTTC
len: 14; v_gene: TRBV5-1; j_gene: TRBJ2-2; d_gene: TRBD2; abundance: -; CDR3aa: CASSSGLVPGELFF; CDR3nt: TGCGCCAGCAGCTCGGGACTAGTCCCCGGGGAGCTGTTTTTT
len: 12; v_gene: TRBV29-1; j_gene: TRBJ2-3; d_gene: -; abundance: -; CDR3aa: CSARDTTDTQYF; CDR3nt: TGCAGCGCCCGAGACACTACAGATACGCAGTATTTT
len: 11; v_gene: TRBV6-6; j_gene: TRBJ1-2; d_gene: -; abundance: -; CDR3aa: CASSYQGGYTF; CDR3nt: TGTGCCAGCAGTTACCAAGGTGGCTACACCTTC
len: 10; v_gene: TRBV12-3/TRBV12-4; j_gene: TRBJ2-1; d_gene: -; abundance: once; CDR3aa: CASSLRVPFF; CDR3nt: TGTGCCAGCAGTTTAAGGGTCCCGTTCTTC
len: 12; v_gene: TRBV3-1; j_gene: TRBJ1-1; d_gene: -; abundance: -; CDR3aa: CASSLATGEAFF; CDR3nt: TGTGCCAGCAGCCTCGCGACAGGTGAAGCTTTCTTT
len: 14; v_gene: TRBV9; j_gene: TRBJ1-2; d_gene: -; abundance: -; CDR3aa: CASSVDGTNYGYTF; CDR3nt: TGTGCCAGCAGCGTAGACGGTACCAACTATGGCTACACCTTC
len: 11; v_gene: TRBV6-5; j_gene: TRBJ1-1; d_gene: -; abundance: -; CDR3aa: CASSLGRKAFF; CDR3nt: TGTGCCAGCAGTTTGGGTCGTAAGGCTTTCTTT
len: 14; v_gene: TRBV7-2; j_gene: TRBJ2-2; d_gene: -; abundance: -; CDR3aa: CASSLQSNTGELFF; CDR3nt: TGTGCCAGCAGCTTACAGTCGAACACCGGGGAGCTGTTTTTT
len: 14; v_gene: TRBV6-2/TRBV6-3; j_gene: TRBJ2-5; d_gene: TRBD2; abundance: -; CDR3aa: CASSRLALKETQYF; CDR3nt: TGTGCCAGCAGTCGACTAGCGCTGAAAGAGACCCAGTACTTC
len: 15; v_gene: TRBV12-3/TRBV12-4; j_gene: TRBJ1-1; d_gene: -; abundance: -; CDR3aa: CASSGRAGLNTEAFF; CDR3nt: TGTGCCAGCAGTGGGCGGGCAGGTTTGAACACTGAAGCTTTCTTT
len: 14; v_gene: TRBV29-1; j_gene: TRBJ1-1; d_gene: -; abundance: -; CDR3aa: CSVENGVRNTEAFF; CDR3nt: TGCAGCGTTGAAAATGGAGTGCGTAACACTGAAGCTTTCTTT
len: 13; v_gene: TRBV10-2; j_gene: TRBJ2-7; d_gene: -; abundance: -; CDR3aa: CASSMGSRYEQYF; CDR3nt: TGCGCCAGCAGCATGGGCAGTCGCTACGAGCAGTACTTC
len: 14; v_gene: TRBV5-4; j_gene: TRBJ2-3; d_gene: TRBD2; abundance: -; CDR3aa: CASSRTSGTDTQYF; CDR3nt: TGTGCCAGCAGCAGGACTAGCGGGACAGATACGCAGTATTTT
len: 12; v_gene: TRBV27; j_gene: TRBJ1-2; d_gene: TRBD1; abundance: few; CDR3aa: CASSLQGYGYTF; CDR3nt: TGTGCCAGTTCCTTACAGGGGTATGGCTACACCTTC
len: 12; v_gene: TRBV19; j_gene: TRBJ1-2; d_gene: -; abundance: -; CDR3aa: CASSIPPSDYTF; CDR3nt: TGTGCCAGTAGTATTCCCCCTAGTGACTACACCTTC
len: 15; v_gene: TRBV20-1; j_gene: TRBJ2-3; d_gene: TRBD2; abundance: once; CDR3aa: CSASTSGGSTDTQYF; CDR3nt: TGCAGTGCTAGTACTAGCGGGGGGAGCACAGATACGCAGTATTTT
len: 15; v_gene: TRBV6-5; j_gene: TRBJ2-7; d_gene: -; abundance: -; CDR3aa: CASSYSYGEWYEQYF; CDR3nt: TGTGCCAGCAGTTACTCTTACGGGGAGTGGTACGAGCAGTACTTC